Below are 25 T cell receptor beta chains sequenced from a single sample in a study of response to subunit inactivated influenza vaccine. TCRdb recomputed calls from the RT-PCR reads with MiXCR, one row per CDR3 protein. The table records under 750,000 distinct CDR3 sequences, about 12% of them present only once. This sample comprised PBMCs from blood, obtained on the day of vaccination. All receptors come from a man aged 50-60 years who received an inactivated influenza vaccine.

This clonotype has a count of ten or more. CDR3 loop: CASSLVLIGIETQYF. The CDR3 coding sequence is TGTGCCAGCAGCTTAGTTTTAATCGGTATTGAGACCCAGTACTTC. The chain employs TRBV11-2 and TRBJ2-5; D remains unclear. The germline V gene encodes CDR1 SGHAT and CDR2 FQNNGV. Trimming removed 1 base from V and 5 bases from J, with 14 bases in between. The length of the CDR3 is 15 residues.

The chain is built from TRBV4-3 and TRBJ2-7; a weak D match, TRBD1 (6 bases). The CDR3 has 16 amino acids. The germline V gene has CDR1 LGHNA and CDR2 YSLEER. The V gene lost 0 bases and the J gene lost 4 bases, with 16 bases spanning the gap. The chain's CDR3 is CASSQERWQGRYEQYF. The CDR3 DNA reads TGCGCCAGCAGCCAAGAAAGGTGGCAGGGGCGGTACGAGCAGTACTTC.

This clonotype was recorded only once. The chain couples TRBV7-2 to TRBJ1-1; 9 bases fit TRBD1. Germline-derived CDR1 and CDR2 are SGHTA and FQGNSA. V lost 1 base to trimming and J lost 11 bases; unmatched junction nucleotides: 14. The CDR3 consists of 16 residues. This CDR3 is CASSLGTAATGGKAFF. CDR3 bases: TGTGCCAGCAGCTTAGGGACCGCCGCGACAGGGGGGAAGGCTTTCTTT.

V usage is TRBV7-6 and J usage is TRBJ1-2; D uncertain. The CDR3 is 13 amino acids. The V end lost 5 bases, the J end lost 2 bases, and 9 bases lay between the germline ends. Looked up from germline, CDR1 is SGHVS and CDR2 is FNYEAQ. In DNA, the CDR3 is TGTGCCAGCAGCGCGGGAGAAAACTATGGCTACACCTTC. Protein product: CASSAGENYGYTF.

This clonotype was seen a few times. The V and J genes are TRBV7-9 and TRBJ2-7, with a possible D match to TRBD1 (5 bases). The CDR3 is 12 amino acids. Per the germline V gene, CDR1 is SEHNR and CDR2 is FQNEAQ (reference sequence). V shed 0 bases and J shed 9 bases, with 9 bases lying between them. The CDR3 protein is CASSLAGEGQYF. CDR3 DNA sequence: TGTGCCAGCAGCTTAGCAGGGGAAGGGCAGTACTTC.

The V gene is TRBV7-2, the J gene TRBJ2-3; 14 bases match TRBD2. V trimming: 5 bases; J trimming: 4 bases; junction bases outside the gene matches: 8. Per the germline V gene, CDR1 is SGHTA and CDR2 is FQGNSA. CDR3 length: 17 amino acids. For the CDR3, the DNA is TGTGCCAGCAGCCAGACTAGCGGGAGGGCCCTCGCAGATACGCAGTATTTT. This gives the protein CASSQTSGRALADTQYF.

Only a few counts were recorded for this clonotype. The chain couples TRBV24-1 to TRBJ2-3; 7 bases line up with TRBD2. Germline V gene sequence: CDR1 KGHDR, CDR2 SFDVKD. The trim removed 4 bases at V and 6 bases at J, leaving 0 bases unmatched. The CDR3 spans 12 residues. CDR3 amino acids: CATSELADTQYF. CDR3 sequence (DNA): TGTGCCACCAGTGAACTAGCGGATACGCAGTATTTT.

This CDR3 reads CASSHMHRGQWEYF. In DNA, the CDR3 is TGCGCCAGCAGTCATATGCATCGGGGCCAGTGGGAGTACTTC. This chain uses TRBV23-1 with TRBJ2-7; either TRBD1 or TRBD2 may fit D (5 bases each). TRBV23-1 is placed among ORFs of uncertain function. Trimming took off 3 bases at V and 11 bases at J, with 20 bases between the two ends. The CDR3 is 14 amino acids.

This clonotype was detected a few times. The chain joins TRBV28 to TRBJ1-2; D remains unclear. This CDR3 is built from 15 residues. V lost 2 bases, J lost 4 bases, and 14 bases lay in between. Germline loops: CDR1 MDHEN, CDR2 SYDVKM. The CDR3 DNA reads TGTGCCAGCAGTTTACCCCAGACTGGGTCCTATGGCTACACCTTC. Protein sequence: CASSLPQTGSYGYTF.

This clonotype was detected a few times. This chain uses TRBV4-1 with TRBJ2-2, with a tentative D call TRBD2 (5 bases). The ends were cut back, 3 bases at V and 8 bases at J, with 16 bases in the middle. CDR1 and CDR2 from the germline V gene are MGHRA and YSYEKL. The length of the CDR3 is 15 residues. CDR3 sequence (DNA): TGCGCCAGCAGCCAGGGCCCGCGAGGGCTAGGGGAGCTGTTTTTT. Translating it yields CASSQGPRGLGELFF.

This clonotype was counted a few times. The chain has TRBV9 and TRBJ1-2; D is uncertain. Per germline, CDR1 SGDLS and CDR2 YYNGEE. Between the trimmed V and J ends, which lost 3 bases and 9 bases, there was a span of 12 bases. The CDR3 totals 12 residues. The CDR3 reads CASSDRGGSYTF. The CDR3 DNA is TGTGCCAGCAGCGATCGGGGAGGCAGCTACACCTTC. The full variable domain, in which reference TRBV9 and TRBJ1-2 provide the parts outside the CDR3, is DSGVTQTPKHLITATGQRVTLRCSPRSGDLSVYWYQQSLDQGLQFLIQYYNGEERAKGNILERFSAQQFPDLHSELNLSSLELGDSALYFCASSDRGGSYTFGSGTRLTVV.

This chain uses TRBV11-1 with TRBJ2-1, with a weak D call TRBD2 (5 bases). Trimming pared 0 bases from V and 8 bases from J, leaving 26 bases between. Germline lookup yields CDR1 SGHAT and CDR2 FQDESV (reference sequence). This CDR3 is built from 19 residues. The CDR3 region is CASSLAETVHPSRVHEQFF. The CDR3 DNA is TGTGCCAGCAGCTTAGCGGAAACGGTCCACCCCTCGAGGGTCCATGAGCAGTTCTTC.

This clonotype appeared a few times. This chain links TRBV5-8 with TRBJ2-3; 8 nucleotides line up with TRBD2. The trim removed 4 bases at V and 4 bases at J, leaving 5 bases unmatched. Germline V gene sequence: CDR1 SGHTS, CDR2 YDEGEE. CDR3 length: 14 amino acids. As DNA, the CDR3 is TGTGCCAGCAGCCCGGGGACTAGTCCAGATACGCAGTATTTT. It yields the protein CASSPGTSPDTQYF.

This clonotype was observed many times. This chain joins TRBV15 and TRBJ1-4; D is perhaps TRBD1 (6 bases). CDR1 is LNHNV and CDR2 is YYDKDF in the germline V gene (reference sequence). With 2 bases removed from V and 8 bases from J, the gap between germline ends came to 18 bases. The CDR3 runs 16 residues. The CDR3 DNA reads TGTGCCACCAGCAGATCTCGGGGGGGCGCGGAGGAAAAACTGTTTTTT. It yields the protein CATSRSRGGAEEKLFF.

The J gene is TRBJ2-5, the V gene TRBV11-2; D is unclear. The V gene's germline CDR1 is SGHAT and CDR2 FQNNGV. The CDR3 contains 16 residues. V lost 5 bases, J lost 4 bases, and 20 bases lay in between. CDR3 sequence (DNA): TGTGCCAGCAGCCGGTATTCAACACCCATGGGAGAGACCCAGTACTTC. It translates to CASSRYSTPMGETQYF.

In this sample, this clonotype turned up many times. This sequence joins TRBV29-1 and TRBJ2-7; tentatively, D is TRBD1 (6 bases). Between the trimmed V and J ends, which lost 6 bases and 3 bases, there was a span of 9 bases. The length of the CDR3 is 11 residues. CDR1 is SQVTM, CDR2 ANQGSEA, per germline. The CDR3 bases are TGCAGCGTGGCACAGGGCTACGAGCAGTACTTC. Its protein product is CSVAQGYEQYF.

The V and J genes are TRBV27 and TRBJ2-1; no reliable D call. Looked up from germline, CDR1 is MNHEY and CDR2 is SMNVEV (reference sequence). This CDR3 contains 13 residues. Between the trimmed V and J ends, which lost 2 bases and 13 bases, there was a span of 15 bases. In nucleotides, the CDR3 is TGTGCCAGCAGTTTAAGTCAAATAAGTCGACAGTTCTTC. Translation gives CASSLSQISRQFF.

This clonotype was counted only a few times. The chain combines TRBV5-1 with TRBJ2-2; tentative D call: TRBD1 (5 bases). The CDR3 contains 16 residues. CDR1 is SGHRS, CDR2 YFSETQ, per germline. Trimming removed 0 bases from V and 0 bases from J, with 9 bases in between. In DNA form, the CDR3 reads TGCGCCAGCAGCTTGGTGGCAGGGACGAACACCGGGGAGCTGTTTTTT. Translation: CASSLVAGTNTGELFF.

This clonotype has a handful of counts. J is TRBJ1-5 and V is TRBV4-1; no definite D call. CDR3 size: 14 residues. Trimming cost V 1 base and J 6 bases, with 10 bases left between them. The V gene's germline CDR1 is MGHRA and CDR2 YSYEKL. The CDR3 loop is CASSQGRWGQPQHF. The DNA for the CDR3 is TGCGCCAGCAGCCAAGGGAGGTGGGGTCAGCCCCAGCATTTT.

The rearrangement uses TRBV4-2 and TRBJ2-7; tentative D call: TRBD2 (5 bases). With 0 bases removed from V and 7 bases from J, the gap between germline ends came to 10 bases. CDR1 LGHNA and CDR2 YNFKEQ come from the germline V gene. This CDR3 contains 13 residues. CDR3 amino acids: CASSQEVTGEQYF. The CDR3 bases are TGTGCCAGCAGCCAAGAGGTAACGGGGGAGCAGTACTTC.

The chain couples TRBV6-2 or TRBV6-3 to TRBJ2-1, with 7 bases aligning to TRBD1. The CDR3 consists of 14 residues. J lost 11 bases, V lost 2 bases, and 9 bases had no gene match. Germline CDR1 is MNHEY and CDR2 is SVGEGT. The CDR3 nucleotides read TGTGCCAGCAGTTACGAACAGGGGCTCGGGAAGCAGTTCTTC. It yields the protein CASSYEQGLGKQFF.

The rearrangement links TRBV29-1 to TRBJ2-3; 10 positions agree with TRBD2. Germline V lookup: CDR1 SQVTM, CDR2 ANQGSEA. V trimming: 4 bases; J trimming: 6 bases; junction bases outside the gene matches: 7. The CDR3 contains 14 residues. The CDR3 DNA follows: TGCAGCGTTGTAGTAGCGGGAGGATTCGATACGCAGTATTTT. Residues: CSVVVAGGFDTQYF.

The rearrangement links TRBV12-3 or TRBV12-4 to TRBJ1-1; TRBD1 agrees at 7 bases. This CDR3 comprises 13 residues. V gave up 3 bases and J gave up 10 bases; unmatched junction bases: 8. CDR3 region: CASSFRGDRGAFF. In DNA form, the CDR3 reads TGTGCCAGCAGTTTTCGCGGGGACAGAGGAGCTTTCTTT.

J is TRBJ2-1 and V is TRBV18; TRBD2 is a possible D gene (5 bases). From germline, CDR1 is KGHSH and CDR2 LQKENI. V dropped 3 bases and J dropped 8 bases, with 14 bases sitting between them. The CDR3 totals 14 residues. This CDR3 is CASSPMAGRDEQFF. Here the CDR3 DNA reads TGTGCCAGCTCACCGATGGCGGGTAGAGATGAGCAGTTCTTC.

This clonotype was observed a handful of times. The rearrangement joins TRBV7-2 to TRBJ2-7, with D maybe TRBD2 (6 bases). From germline, CDR1 is SGHTA and CDR2 FQGNSA. The V and J ends lost 2 bases and 0 bases respectively, with 11 bases between them. The CDR3 consists of 15 residues. CDR3 sequence (DNA): TGTGCCAGCAGCTTATTTCCTAGCGCCTCCTACGAGCAGTACTTC. It codes for CASSLFPSASYEQYF.